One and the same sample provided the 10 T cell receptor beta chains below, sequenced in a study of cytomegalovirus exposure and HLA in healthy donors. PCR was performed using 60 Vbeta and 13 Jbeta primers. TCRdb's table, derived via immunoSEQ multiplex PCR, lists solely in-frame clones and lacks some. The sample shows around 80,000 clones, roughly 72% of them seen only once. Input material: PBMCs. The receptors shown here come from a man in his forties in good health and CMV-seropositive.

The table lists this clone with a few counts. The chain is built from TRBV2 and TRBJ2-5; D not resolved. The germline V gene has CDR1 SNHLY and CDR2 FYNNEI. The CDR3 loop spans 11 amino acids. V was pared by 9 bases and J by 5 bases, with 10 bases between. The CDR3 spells CASRVRETQYF. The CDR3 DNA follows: TGTGCCAGTCGGGTGCGGGAGACCCAGTACTTC.

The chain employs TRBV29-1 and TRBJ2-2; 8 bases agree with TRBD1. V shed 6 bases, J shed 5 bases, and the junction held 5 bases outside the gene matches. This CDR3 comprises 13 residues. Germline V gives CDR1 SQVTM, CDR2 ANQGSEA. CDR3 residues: CSVGQGRTGELFF. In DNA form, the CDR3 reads TGCAGCGTCGGACAGGGTCGGACCGGGGAGCTGTTTTTT.

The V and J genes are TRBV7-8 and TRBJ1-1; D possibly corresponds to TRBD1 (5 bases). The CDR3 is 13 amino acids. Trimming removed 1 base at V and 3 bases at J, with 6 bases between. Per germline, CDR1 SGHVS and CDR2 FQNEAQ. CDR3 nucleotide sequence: TGTGCCAGCAGCTTAGTAGGGGACACTGAAGCTTTCTTT. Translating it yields CASSLVGDTEAFF.

The CDR3: CASSHPTGEYEQYF. In DNA form, the CDR3 reads TGCGCCAGCAGCCACCCGACAGGGGAATACGAGCAGTACTTC. The chain employs TRBV4-1 and TRBJ2-7; 8 bases agree with TRBD1. CDR1 is MGHRA and CDR2 is YSYEKL in the germline V gene. The CDR3 length is 14 residues. With V trimmed by 3 bases and J by 4 bases, 5 bases remained unmatched.

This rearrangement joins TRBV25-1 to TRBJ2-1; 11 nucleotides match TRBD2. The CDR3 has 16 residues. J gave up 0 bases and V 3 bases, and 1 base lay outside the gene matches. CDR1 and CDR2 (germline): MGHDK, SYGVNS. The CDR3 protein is CASSDSGGGSYNEQFF. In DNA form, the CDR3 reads TGTGCCAGCAGTGATAGCGGGGGGGGCTCCTACAATGAGCAGTTCTTC.

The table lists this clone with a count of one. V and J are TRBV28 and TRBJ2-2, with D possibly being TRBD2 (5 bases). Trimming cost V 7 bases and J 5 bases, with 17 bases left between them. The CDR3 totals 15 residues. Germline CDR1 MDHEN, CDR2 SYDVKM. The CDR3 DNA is TGTGCCAGCACCCTTCTCCTAGCAAGGACCGGGGAGCTGTTTTTT. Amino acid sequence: CASTLLLARTGELFF. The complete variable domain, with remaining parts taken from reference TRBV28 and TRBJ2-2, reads DVKVTQSSRYLVKRTGEKVFLECVQDMDHENMFWYRQDPGLGLRLIYFSYDVKMKEKGDIPEGYSVSREKKERFSLILESASTNQTSMYLCASTLLLARTGELFFGEGSRLTVL.

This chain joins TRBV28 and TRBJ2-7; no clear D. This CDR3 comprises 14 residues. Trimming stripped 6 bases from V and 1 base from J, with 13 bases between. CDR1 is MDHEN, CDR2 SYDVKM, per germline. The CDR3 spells CASSGQPRSYEQYF. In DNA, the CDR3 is TGTGCCAGCAGCGGTCAACCACGATCCTACGAGCAGTACTTC.

The CDR3 region is CASSPLTGSGETQYF. Here the CDR3 DNA reads TGTGCCAGCAGCCCCCTCACGGGGTCTGGTGAGACCCAGTACTTC. V is TRBV5-6 and J is TRBJ2-5; possibly TRBD2 for D (5 bases). The V gene lost 4 bases and the J gene lost 5 bases, with 18 bases spanning the gap. The CDR3 has 15 residues. Germline V gene data show CDR1 as SGHDT and CDR2 as YYEEEE.

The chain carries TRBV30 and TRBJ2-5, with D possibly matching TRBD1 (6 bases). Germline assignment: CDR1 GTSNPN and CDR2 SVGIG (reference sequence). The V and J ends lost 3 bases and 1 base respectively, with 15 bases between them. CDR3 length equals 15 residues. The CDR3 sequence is CAWRLAGAPQETQYF. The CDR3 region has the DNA TGTGCCTGGAGGCTGGCAGGGGCGCCCCAAGAGACCCAGTACTTC.

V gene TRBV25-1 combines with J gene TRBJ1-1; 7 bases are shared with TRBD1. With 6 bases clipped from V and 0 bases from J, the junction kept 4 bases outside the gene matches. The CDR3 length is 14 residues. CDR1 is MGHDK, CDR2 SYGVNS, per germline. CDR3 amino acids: CASSPQGVNTEAFF. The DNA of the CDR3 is TGTGCCAGCAGCCCCCAGGGGGTGAACACTGAAGCTTTCTTT.